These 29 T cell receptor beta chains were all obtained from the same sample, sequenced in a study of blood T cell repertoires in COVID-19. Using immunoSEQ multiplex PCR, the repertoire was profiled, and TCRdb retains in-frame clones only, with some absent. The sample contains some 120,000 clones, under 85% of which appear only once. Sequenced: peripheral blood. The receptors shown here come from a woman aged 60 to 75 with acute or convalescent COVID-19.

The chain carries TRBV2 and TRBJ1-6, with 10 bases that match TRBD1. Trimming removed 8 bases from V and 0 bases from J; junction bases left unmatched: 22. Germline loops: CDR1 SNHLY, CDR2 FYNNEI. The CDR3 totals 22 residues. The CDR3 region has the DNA TGTGCCAGCTGGACCGGGACAGGGGAAAGCGGAGACCCCAGCTCCTATAATTCACCCCTCCACTTT. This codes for CASWTGTGESGDPSSYNSPLHF. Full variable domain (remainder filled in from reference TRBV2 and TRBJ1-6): EPEVTQTPSHQVTQMGQEVILRCVPISNHLYFYWYRQILGQKVEFLVSFYNNEISEKSEIFDDQFSVERPDGSNFTLKIRSTKLEDSAMYFCASWTGTGESGDPSSYNSPLHFGNGTRLTVT.

The CDR3 DNA follows: TGTGCCAGTACCGGGACAGGGGTTCGGGGGGAGACCCAGTACTTC. Translated: CASTGTGVRGETQYF. The V gene is TRBV19, the J gene TRBJ2-5; the match to TRBD1 covers 10 bases. V gave up 7 bases and J gave up 5 bases; unmatched junction bases: 10. The germline V gene encodes CDR1 LNHDA and CDR2 SQIVND (reference sequence). This CDR3 is built from 15 residues.

CDR3 coding DNA: TGTGCCACCAGTGCACAGAGCAATTCACCCCTCCACTTT. Protein: CATSAQSNSPLHF. The J gene is TRBJ1-6, the V gene TRBV24-1; D gene uncertain. This CDR3 region has 13 residues. Germline loops: CDR1 KGHDR, CDR2 SFDVKD. V was shortened by 5 bases and J by 7 bases, with 8 bases between the two germline ends.

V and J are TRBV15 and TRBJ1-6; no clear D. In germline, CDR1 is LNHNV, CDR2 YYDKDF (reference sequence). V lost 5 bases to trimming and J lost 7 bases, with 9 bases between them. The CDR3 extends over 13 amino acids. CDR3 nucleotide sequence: TGTGCCACCAGCCCCCCTATGAATTCACCCCTCCACTTT. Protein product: CATSPPMNSPLHF. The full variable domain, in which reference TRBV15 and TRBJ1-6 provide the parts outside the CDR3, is DAMVIQNPRYQVTQFGKPVTLSCSQTLNHNVMYWYQQKSSQAPKLLFHYYDKDFNNEADTPDNFQSRRPNTSFCFLDIRSPGLGDTAMYLCATSPPMNSPLHFGNGTRLTVT.

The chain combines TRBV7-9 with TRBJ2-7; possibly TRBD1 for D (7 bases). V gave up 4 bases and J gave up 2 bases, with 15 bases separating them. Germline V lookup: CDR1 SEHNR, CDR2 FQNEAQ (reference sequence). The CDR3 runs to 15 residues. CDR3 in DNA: TGTGCCAGCAGCTCATTTGGGGGGACAGCCTACGAGCAGTACTTC. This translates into CASSSFGGTAYEQYF.

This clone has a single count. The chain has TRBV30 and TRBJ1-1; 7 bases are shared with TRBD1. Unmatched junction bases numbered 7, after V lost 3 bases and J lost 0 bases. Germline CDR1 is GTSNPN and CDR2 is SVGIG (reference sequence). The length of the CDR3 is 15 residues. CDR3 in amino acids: CAWSETGFMNTEAFF. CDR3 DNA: TGTGCCTGGAGCGAGACAGGGTTTATGAACACTGAAGCTTTCTTT.

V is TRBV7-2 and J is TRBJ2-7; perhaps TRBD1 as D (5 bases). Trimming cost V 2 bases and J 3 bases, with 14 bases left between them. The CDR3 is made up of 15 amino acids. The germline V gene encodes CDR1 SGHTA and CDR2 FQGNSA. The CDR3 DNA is TGTGCCAGCAGCTTACTGAGCACAGGCTACTACGAGCAGTACGTC. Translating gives CASSLLSTGYYEQYV.

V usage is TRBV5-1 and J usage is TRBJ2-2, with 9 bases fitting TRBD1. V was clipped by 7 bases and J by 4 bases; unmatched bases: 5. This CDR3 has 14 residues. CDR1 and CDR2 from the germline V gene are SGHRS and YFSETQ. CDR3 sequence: CASRDRVSTGELFF. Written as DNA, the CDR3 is TGCGCCAGCCGGGACAGGGTCAGCACCGGGGAGCTGTTTTTT.

CDR3 DNA sequence: TGTGCCAGCAGCCTATGGTTGGGGGGCGGGAGATACAATGAGCAGTTCTTC. It codes for CASSLWLGGGRYNEQFF. The chain is built from TRBV5-6 and TRBJ2-1; possible D gene TRBD2, 7 bases. The CDR3 contains 17 residues. Germline V CDR1 and CDR2: SGHDT, YYEEEE. The V and J ends lost 4 bases and 4 bases respectively, with 21 bases between them.

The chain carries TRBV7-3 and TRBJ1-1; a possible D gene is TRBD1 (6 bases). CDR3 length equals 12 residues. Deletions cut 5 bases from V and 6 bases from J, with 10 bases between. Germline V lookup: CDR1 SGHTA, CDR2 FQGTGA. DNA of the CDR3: TGTGCCAGCAGCGCGACAGGAGCTGAAGCTTTCTTT. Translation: CASSATGAEAFF.

As DNA, the CDR3 is TGTGCCAGCAGCCCTCCGGGTCTCGGTAATGAAAAACTGTTTTTT. This sequence encodes CASSPPGLGNEKLFF. The gene calls are TRBV7-9 and TRBJ1-4, with D unclear. The CDR3 extends over 15 amino acids. V lost 5 bases to trimming and J lost 4 bases, with 14 bases between them. Per germline, CDR1 SEHNR and CDR2 FQNEAQ (reference sequence).

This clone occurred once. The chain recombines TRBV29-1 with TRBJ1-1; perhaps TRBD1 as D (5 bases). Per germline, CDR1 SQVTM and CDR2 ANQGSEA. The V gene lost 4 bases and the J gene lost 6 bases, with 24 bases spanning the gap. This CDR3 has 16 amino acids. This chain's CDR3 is CSVALGAGRQVAEAFF. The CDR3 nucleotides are TGCAGCGTTGCGCTGGGAGCAGGGAGGCAGGTAGCTGAAGCTTTCTTT.

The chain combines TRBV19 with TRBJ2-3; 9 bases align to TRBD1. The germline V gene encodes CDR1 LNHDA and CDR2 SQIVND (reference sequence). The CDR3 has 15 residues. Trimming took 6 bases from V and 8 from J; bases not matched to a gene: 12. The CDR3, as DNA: TGTGCCAGTAGAACCCAGGGACAGGGATTGGGTACGCAGTATTTT. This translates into CASRTQGQGLGTQYF.

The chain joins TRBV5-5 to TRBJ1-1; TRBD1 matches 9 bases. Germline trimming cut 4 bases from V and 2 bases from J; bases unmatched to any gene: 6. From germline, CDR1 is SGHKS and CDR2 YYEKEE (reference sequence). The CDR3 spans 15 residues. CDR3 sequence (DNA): TGTGCCAGCAGCAGGGACAGGGTAGGAAACACTGAAGCTTTCTTT. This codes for CASSRDRVGNTEAFF. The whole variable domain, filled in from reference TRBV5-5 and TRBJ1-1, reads DAGVTQSPTHLIKTRGQQVTLRCSPISGHKSVSWYQQVLGQGPQFIFQYYEKEERGRGNFPDRFSARQFPNYSSELNVNALLLGDSALYLCASSRDRVGNTEAFFGQGTRLTVV.

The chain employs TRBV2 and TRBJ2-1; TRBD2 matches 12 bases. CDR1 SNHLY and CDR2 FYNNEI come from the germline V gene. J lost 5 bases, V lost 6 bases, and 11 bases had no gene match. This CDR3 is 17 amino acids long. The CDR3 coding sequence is TGTGCCAGCAGGATGGGGATACTAGCGGGGGGCCACAATGAGCAGTTCTTC. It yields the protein CASRMGILAGGHNEQFF.

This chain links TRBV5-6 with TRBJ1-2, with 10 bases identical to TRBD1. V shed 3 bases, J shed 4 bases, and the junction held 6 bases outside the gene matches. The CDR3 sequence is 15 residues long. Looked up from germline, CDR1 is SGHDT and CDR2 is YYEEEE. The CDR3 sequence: CASSWGTGAFYGYTF. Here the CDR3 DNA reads TGTGCCAGCAGCTGGGGGACAGGGGCTTTCTATGGCTACACCTTC.

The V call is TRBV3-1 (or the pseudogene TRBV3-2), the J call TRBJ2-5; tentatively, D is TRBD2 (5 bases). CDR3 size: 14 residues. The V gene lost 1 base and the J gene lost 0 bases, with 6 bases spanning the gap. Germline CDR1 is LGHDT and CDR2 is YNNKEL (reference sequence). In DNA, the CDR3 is TGTGCCAGCAGCCAAGCGACTAACCAAGAGACCCAGTACTTC. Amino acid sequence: CASSQATNQETQYF.

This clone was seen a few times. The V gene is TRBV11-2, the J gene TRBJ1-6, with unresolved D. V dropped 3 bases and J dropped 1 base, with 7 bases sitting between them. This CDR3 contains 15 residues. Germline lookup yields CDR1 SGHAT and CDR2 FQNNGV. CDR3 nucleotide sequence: TGTGCCAGCAGCTTCCGAGTGTCCTATAATTCACCCCTCCACTTT. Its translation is CASSFRVSYNSPLHF.

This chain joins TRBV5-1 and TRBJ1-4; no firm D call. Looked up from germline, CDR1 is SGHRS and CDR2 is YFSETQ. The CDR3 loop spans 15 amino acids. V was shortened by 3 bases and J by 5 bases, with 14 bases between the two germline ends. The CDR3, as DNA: TGCGCCAGCAGCTCCTCAACCAGTCCAAATGAAAAACTGTTTTTT. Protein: CASSSSTSPNEKLFF. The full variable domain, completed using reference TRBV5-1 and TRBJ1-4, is KAGVTQTPRYLIKTRGQQVTLSCSPISGHRSVSWYQQTPGQGLQFLFEYFSETQRNKGNFPGRFSGRQFSNSRSEMNVSTLELGDSALYLCASSSSTSPNEKLFFGSGTQLSVL.

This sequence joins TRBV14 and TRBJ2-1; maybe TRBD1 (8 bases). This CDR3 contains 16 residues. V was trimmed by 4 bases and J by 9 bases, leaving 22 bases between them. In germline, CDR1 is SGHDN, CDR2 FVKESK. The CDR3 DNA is TGTGCCAGCAGCCGGATACAGGGGGGGGACCGTAGTGAGCAGTTCTTC. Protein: CASSRIQGGDRSEQFF.

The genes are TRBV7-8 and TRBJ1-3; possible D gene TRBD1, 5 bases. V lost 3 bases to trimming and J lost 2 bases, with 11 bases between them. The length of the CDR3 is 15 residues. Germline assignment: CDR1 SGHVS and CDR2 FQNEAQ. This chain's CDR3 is CASSFSGGTGNTIYF. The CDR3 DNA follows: TGTGCCAGCAGCTTTAGCGGGGGGACTGGAAACACCATATATTTT. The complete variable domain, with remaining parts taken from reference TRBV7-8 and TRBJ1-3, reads GAGVSQSPRYKVAKRGQDVALRCDPISGHVSLFWYQQALGQGPEFLTYFQNEAQLDKSGLPSDRFFAERPEGSVSTLKIQRTQQEDSAVYLCASSFSGGTGNTIYFGEGSWLTVV.

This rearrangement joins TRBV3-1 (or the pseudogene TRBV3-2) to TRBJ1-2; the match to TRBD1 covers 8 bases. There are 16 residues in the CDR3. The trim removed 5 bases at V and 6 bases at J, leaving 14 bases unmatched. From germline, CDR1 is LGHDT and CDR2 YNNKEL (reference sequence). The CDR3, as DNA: TGTGCCAGCAGCTCCTCCGGGACAGGATTCCCCAATGGCTACACCTTC. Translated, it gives CASSSSGTGFPNGYTF.

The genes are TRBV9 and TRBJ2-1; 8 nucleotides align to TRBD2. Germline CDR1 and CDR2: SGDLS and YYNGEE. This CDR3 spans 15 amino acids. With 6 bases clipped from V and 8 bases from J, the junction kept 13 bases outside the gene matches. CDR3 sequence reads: CASTRFGTSSDEQFF. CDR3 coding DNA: TGTGCCAGCACCCGTTTCGGGACTAGTAGTGATGAGCAGTTCTTC. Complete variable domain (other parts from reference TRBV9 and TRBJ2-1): DSGVTQTPKHLITATGQRVTLRCSPRSGDLSVYWYQQSLDQGLQFLIQYYNGEERAKGNILERFSAQQFPDLHSELNLSSLELGDSALYFCASTRFGTSSDEQFFGPGTRLTVL.

The CDR3 loop is CASNPDSKNSPLHF. The CDR3 DNA is TGTGCCAGCAACCCTGACAGCAAAAATTCACCCCTCCACTTT. The V gene is TRBV2, the J gene TRBJ1-6; a weak D match, TRBD1 (5 bases). The V gene's germline CDR1 is SNHLY and CDR2 FYNNEI. CDR3 size: 14 residues. Trimming left V 7 bases short and J 7 bases short, with 14 bases between. The whole variable domain, remainder taken from reference TRBV2 and TRBJ1-6, is EPEVTQTPSHQVTQMGQEVILRCVPISNHLYFYWYRQILGQKVEFLVSFYNNEISEKSEIFDDQFSVERPDGSNFTLKIRSTKLEDSAMYFCASNPDSKNSPLHFGNGTRLTVT.

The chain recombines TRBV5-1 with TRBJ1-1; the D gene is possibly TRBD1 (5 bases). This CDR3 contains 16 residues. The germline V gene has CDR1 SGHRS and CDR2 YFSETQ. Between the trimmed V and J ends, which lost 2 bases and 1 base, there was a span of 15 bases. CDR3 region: CASSFGGVASNTEAFF. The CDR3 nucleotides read TGCGCCAGCAGCTTCGGGGGGGTCGCCTCGAACACTGAAGCTTTCTTT.

For the CDR3, the DNA is TGTGCCAGCTCTCGTCCCGGGACAGGGCGAGGGAACACCGGGGAGCTGTTTTTT. Translating it yields CASSRPGTGRGNTGELFF. V is TRBV18 and J is TRBJ2-2; TRBD1 agrees at 9 bases. The V and J ends lost 6 bases and 1 base, in that order; junction bases with no gene match: 12. The germline CDR1 and CDR2 sequences are KGHSH and LQKENI. The CDR3 loop spans 18 amino acids.

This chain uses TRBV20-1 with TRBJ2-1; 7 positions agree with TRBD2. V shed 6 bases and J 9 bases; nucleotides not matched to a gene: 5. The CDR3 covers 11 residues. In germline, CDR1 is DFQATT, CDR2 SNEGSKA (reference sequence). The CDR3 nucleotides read TGCAGTGCCCAGCGGGGCAGTGAGCAGTTCTTC. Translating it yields CSAQRGSEQFF.

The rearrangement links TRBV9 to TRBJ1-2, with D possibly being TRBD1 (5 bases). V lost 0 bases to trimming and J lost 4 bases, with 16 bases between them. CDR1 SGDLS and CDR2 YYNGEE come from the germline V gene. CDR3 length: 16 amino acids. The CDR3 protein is CASSVGGQGGTYGYTF. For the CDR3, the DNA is TGTGCCAGCAGCGTAGGAGGGCAGGGAGGGACCTATGGCTACACCTTC.

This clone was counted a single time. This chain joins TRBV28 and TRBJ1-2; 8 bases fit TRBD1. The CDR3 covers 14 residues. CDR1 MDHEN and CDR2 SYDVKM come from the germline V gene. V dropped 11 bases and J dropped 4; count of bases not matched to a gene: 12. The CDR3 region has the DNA TGTGCCGGTAAAGACAGGGGAATCTCCTATGGCTACACCTTC. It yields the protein CAGKDRGISYGYTF.